This T cell receptor (beta chain) came from a study of blood T cell repertoires in COVID-19. The assay was immunoSEQ multiplex PCR, and TCRdb's table has in-frame clones only and misses some. The sample carries about 190,000 clones, around 86% recorded once. CDR1 is LNHDA, CDR2 SQIVND, per germline (reference sequence). The CDR3 totals 16 residues. Trimming shortened V by 6 bases and J by 4 bases, and 19 bases separated the two germline ends. The gene calls are TRBV19 and TRBJ1-3, with TRBD1 as a possible D gene (5 bases). Material for sequencing was PBMCs or T cells enriched from blood (not recorded which). This sequence was found in a woman aged 40 to 50 in a cohort exposed to, infected with or recovered from COVID-19 (not recorded which). The CDR3 here is CASSVTVERRGNTIYF. The CDR3 nucleotides are TGTGCCAGTAGCGTGACAGTGGAGCGTCGCGGAAACACCATATATTTT.